What follows describes a single TCR beta chain. The sample originates from a study of blood T cell repertoires in COVID-19. As originally analysed: By means of reference gene primer amplification, nucleated cell counts were estimated. Measured with immunoSEQ multiplex PCR; TCRdb has only the in-frame clones, and not every one. That table is the source of V, J and clone size, and D and trimming were worked out from the DNA. The table has around 150,000 clones, 80% to 85% seen once. CDR1 and CDR2 from the germline V gene are SQVTM and ANQGSEA. Trimming removed 8 bases from V and 0 bases from J, with 13 bases in between. The CDR3 consists of 13 residues.

The receptor's source is a young man with COVID-19, enrolled during active disease. Input material: peripheral blood. This chain links TRBV29-1 with TRBJ1-2; no definite D call. This chain's CDR3 is CSIPHPSNYGYTF. Here the CDR3 DNA reads TGCAGCATACCACACCCCTCTAACTATGGCTACACCTTC.